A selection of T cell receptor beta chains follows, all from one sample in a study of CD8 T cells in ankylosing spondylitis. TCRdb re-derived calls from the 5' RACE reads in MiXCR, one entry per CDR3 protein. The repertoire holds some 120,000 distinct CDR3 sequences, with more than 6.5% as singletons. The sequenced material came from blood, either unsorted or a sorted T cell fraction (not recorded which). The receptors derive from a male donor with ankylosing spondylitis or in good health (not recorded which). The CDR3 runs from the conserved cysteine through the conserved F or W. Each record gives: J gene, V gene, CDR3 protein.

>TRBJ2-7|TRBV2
CASSEASYEQYF
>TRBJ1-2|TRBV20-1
CSARAPGTAIYGYTF
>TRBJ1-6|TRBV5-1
CASSLAADSGPPLHF
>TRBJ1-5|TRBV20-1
CSATLGGLSNQPQHF
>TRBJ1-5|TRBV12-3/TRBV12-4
CASSSGVSNQPQHF
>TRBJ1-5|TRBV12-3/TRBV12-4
CASSLSRQGYQPQHF
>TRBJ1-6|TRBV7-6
CASSLAQDINSPLHF
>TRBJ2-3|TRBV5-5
CASSLGRTQPRTDTQYF
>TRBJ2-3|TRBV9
CASSVGGQATARYTQYF
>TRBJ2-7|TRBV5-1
CASSLLPGRSREQYF
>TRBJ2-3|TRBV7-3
CASSPFLLGTGLTDTQYF
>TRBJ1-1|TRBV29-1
CSTNPGPAFF
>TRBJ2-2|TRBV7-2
CASSLAGNTGELFF
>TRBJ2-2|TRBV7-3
CASSPTHLGLTLNTGELFF
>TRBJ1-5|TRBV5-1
CASSLNSNQPQHF
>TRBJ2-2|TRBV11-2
CASSLDRFQGENTGELFF